These 22 T cell receptor beta chains came from one sample sequenced in a study of CXCR3-negative and CXCR3-positive naive CD8 T cells. Libraries of TRB cDNA were made by 5' RACE and carried UMIs. TCRdb re-called the 5' RACE reads; every CDR3 protein appears as one record, without DNA. The repertoire table contains about 90,000 distinct CDR3 sequences. Material for sequencing was naive CXCR3- CD8+ T cells from blood. Subset meaning: CD45RO-CCR7+CD27+CD95- naive CD8+ T cells lacking CXCR3 (TNR3-). These receptors were obtained from a human donor in good health. Some clones in this sample may be carry-over from other donors' samples.

This chain joins TRBV4-1 and TRBJ2-1; TCRdb's D gene call, TRBD2, goes unchecked for lack of DNA. There are 17 residues in the CDR3. From germline, CDR1 is MGHRA and CDR2 YSYEKL. This CDR3 reads CASSQVGRMRERREQFF.

V usage is TRBV28 and J usage is TRBJ2-7. CDR1 is MDHEN, CDR2 SYDVKM, per germline. CDR3 length: 14 residues. CDR3 sequence: CASSLPHNSYEQYF.

The chain combines TRBV12-3 or TRBV12-4 with TRBJ2-5; TCRdb selects TRBD1, and the lack of DNA leaves this call unchecked. The CDR3 is 15 amino acids. The CDR3 here is CASSDPTGGSYEQYF.

The J gene is TRBJ2-3, the V gene TRBV5-5; no DNA is available, so the TRBD2 call from TCRdb remains unchecked. The CDR3 is 14 amino acids. Germline lookup yields CDR1 SGHKS and CDR2 YYEKEE (reference sequence). The CDR3 spells CASSFREGRSTQYF.

The gene calls are TRBV5-1 and TRBJ1-2; TCRdb selects TRBD1, and the lack of DNA leaves this call unchecked. Germline loops: CDR1 SGHRS, CDR2 YFSETQ. CDR3 length equals 14 residues. This CDR3 reads CASRPGITDYGYTF.

The J gene is TRBJ2-1, the V gene TRBV9; TCRdb selects TRBD2, and the lack of DNA leaves this call unchecked. CDR3 length: 17 residues. Germline V gene lookup returns CDR1 SGDLS and CDR2 YYNGEE. The CDR3 sequence is CASSAHSERGDHNEQFF.

V gene TRBV6-6 combines with J gene TRBJ2-1; TCRdb returns TRBD2, unconfirmable since there is no DNA. The germline V gene encodes CDR1 MNHNY and CDR2 SVGAGI (reference sequence). This CDR3 is 14 amino acids long. The CDR3 reads CASSTGLADNEQFF.

The V and J genes are TRBV6-5 and TRBJ1-2. Germline V CDR1 and CDR2: MNHEY, SVGAGI. There are 14 residues in the CDR3. This chain's CDR3 is CASSYAGSNYGYTF.

The chain is built from TRBV28 and TRBJ1-2. This CDR3 comprises 15 residues. From germline, CDR1 is MDHEN and CDR2 SYDVKM. The CDR3 here is CASKGSRLGNYGYTF.

The CDR3 reads CSVESGGRSSYNEQFF. J is TRBJ2-1 and V is TRBV29-1; TCRdb picks TRBD2, but there is no DNA to check that call. The CDR3 covers 16 residues. Per the germline V gene, CDR1 is SQVTM and CDR2 is ANQGSEA.

The V and J genes are TRBV7-3 and TRBJ2-3; lacking DNA, the TRBD2 call made by TCRdb goes unchecked. Germline V gene sequence: CDR1 SGHTA, CDR2 FQGTGA. The CDR3 is 15 residues long. CDR3 loop: CASSSGTSEPDTQYF.

The V and J genes are TRBV6-4 and TRBJ2-3; no DNA is available, so the TRBD2 call from TCRdb remains unchecked. CDR3 length: 15 residues. Germline V lookup: CDR1 MRHNA, CDR2 SNTAGT. The CDR3: CASSPTSGSSDTQYF.

The genes are TRBV27 and TRBJ1-2; the TCRdb D gene call, TRBD1, has no DNA to confirm it. Germline loops: CDR1 MNHEY, CDR2 SMNVEV (reference sequence). The CDR3 is 14 amino acids. CDR3 sequence reads: CASSLTGGVYGYTF.

The chain has TRBV11-3 and TRBJ2-7; absent DNA, TCRdb's TRBD1 call cannot be checked. The germline CDR1 and CDR2 sequences are SGHNT and YENEEA. This CDR3 spans 15 amino acids. CDR3 amino acids: CASSGRDRPTYEQYF.

The chain combines TRBV28 with TRBJ2-5; TCRdb returns TRBD1, unconfirmable since there is no DNA. The CDR3 covers 12 residues. The germline CDR1 and CDR2 sequences are MDHEN and SYDVKM. This CDR3 reads CASLGGQETQYF.

The rearrangement uses TRBV20-1 and TRBJ2-5; the TRBD1 assignment by TCRdb is unverifiable without DNA. This CDR3 has 15 residues. Per the germline V gene, CDR1 is DFQATT and CDR2 is SNEGSKA (reference sequence). The CDR3 reads CSARPLRGDQETQYF.

The rearrangement joins TRBV4-3 to TRBJ2-7; the TCRdb call, TRBD1, lacks DNA for checking. This CDR3 spans 16 amino acids. In germline, CDR1 is LGHNA, CDR2 YSLEER. The CDR3 loop reads CASSQERGQGGYEQYF.

This sequence joins TRBV4-1 and TRBJ2-7; TCRdb gives TRBD2 as the D gene, but with no DNA this cannot be confirmed. CDR1 is MGHRA and CDR2 is YSYEKL in the germline V gene. CDR3 length: 15 residues. The CDR3 loop is CASSQVGLATYEQYF.

The V gene is TRBV6-4, the J gene TRBJ1-1. Per the germline V gene, CDR1 is MRHNA and CDR2 is SNTAGT. The CDR3 sequence is 14 residues long. The CDR3 loop reads CASSEGHENTEAFF.

J is TRBJ1-2 and V is TRBV5-1. The CDR3 is 15 residues long. Germline V CDR1 and CDR2: SGHRS, YFSETQ. The CDR3 here is CASSQGPGGNYGYTF.

The chain couples TRBV20-1 to TRBJ1-1; no DNA is available, so the TRBD1 call from TCRdb remains unchecked. Germline V gene sequence: CDR1 DFQATT, CDR2 SNEGSKA (reference sequence). This CDR3 is 16 amino acids long. CDR3 in amino acids: CSARNKDRVMNTEAFF.

The chain links TRBV4-2 to TRBJ2-7; TCRdb returns TRBD2, unconfirmable since there is no DNA. CDR1 and CDR2 from the germline V gene are LGHNA and YNFKEQ. The CDR3 runs to 14 residues. The chain's CDR3 is CASSQDGTSYEQYF.